This T cell receptor (beta chain) was sequenced during a study of neoadjuvant anti-PD-1 for oral cavity cancer. Study in general: Nivolumab at 3 mg/kg was mostly given biweekly, three to four doses, pre-surgery. Patients without progression got a fourth dose around day 43. Findings of the study overall: After neoadjuvant nivolumab, PBMC T cell clonality was significantly higher in non-responders than responders.

The CDR3 covers 16 residues. The germline gives CDR1 SEHNR, CDR2 FQNEAQ (reference sequence). V shed 6 bases and J 5 bases; nucleotides not matched to a gene: 12. Time point of the sample: after neoadjuvant nivolumab, at surgical resection. Cohort: HPV-negative, locally advanced oral cavity squamous cell carcinoma patients. The data were produced by immunoSEQ multiplex PCR, yet TCRdb's version contains in-frame clones alone and is incomplete. The table has 55,000 to 75,000 clones, roughly nine tenths seen once. In regard to this clone: Antigen unknown.

The chain uses TRBV7-9 and TRBJ2-3; 9 nucleotides align to TRBD2. The sample in question was PBMCs, obtained after nivolumab (anti-PD-1) treatment. The source of this sequence is a person aged 35-79 years with oral cavity squamous cell carcinoma. In DNA, the CDR3 is TGTGCCAGCAGTCCGACTAGCGGACCTAGGGTAGATACGCAGTATTTT. Amino acids: CASSPTSGPRVDTQYF.